These T cell receptor beta chains were read from a single sample in a study of response to subunit inactivated influenza vaccine. TCRdb used MiXCR to reprocess the RT-PCR reads, holding one entry per CDR3 protein. The data contain around 580,000 distinct CDR3 sequences, 12% of them singletons. The sequencing used PBMCs from blood, collected on the day of vaccination. These receptor sequences come from a man between 50 and 59 years old who received an inactivated influenza vaccine. Each CDR3 is given with its conserved first and last residue. D genes are given only for firm matches. Clone size is shown for a subset of rows, as once, few, many or a class of expanded clone.

CDR3 protein	CDR3 DNA	clone size	D gene	V gene	J gene
CSVGWGDSTEAFF	TGCAGCGTTGGATGGGGGGATTCCACTGAAGCTTTCTTT	-	-	TRBV29-1	TRBJ1-1
CASSVGGNEDTEAFF	TGTGCCAGCAGCGTAGGAGGGAACGAGGATACTGAAGCTTTCTTT	few	-	TRBV9	TRBJ1-1
CASSYSPLAPSETQYF	TGTGCCAGCAGTTACTCTCCACTAGCGCCGTCAGAGACCCAGTACTTC	-	TRBD2	TRBV6-2/TRBV6-3	TRBJ2-5
CASLTDSGRNTGELFF	TGTGCCAGCCTAACCGATAGCGGACGGAACACCGGGGAGCTGTTTTTT	-	-	TRBV18	TRBJ2-2
CSARDSSGPGTQYF	TGCAGTGCTAGAGATTCTAGCGGGCCCGGGACCCAGTACTTC	-	TRBD2	TRBV20-1	TRBJ2-5
CSAREGGRYGYTF	TGCAGTGCTAGAGAGGGCGGAAGGTATGGCTACACCTTC	many	-	TRBV20-1	TRBJ1-2
CASSLRGVLSGANVLTF	TGTGCCAGCAGCTTGCGGGGGGTCCTCTCTGGGGCCAACGTCCTGACTTTC	-	TRBD2	TRBV7-2	TRBJ2-6
CASSRLIQNSNYGYTF	TGTGCCAGCAGCCGACTGATACAGAACTCTAACTATGGCTACACCTTC	few	-	TRBV7-2	TRBJ1-2
CASTGQGESEYGYTF	TGTGCCAGCACCGGCCAGGGAGAGAGCGAATATGGCTACACCTTC	few	-	TRBV21-1	TRBJ1-2
CSATGVGYTF	TGCAGTGCTACAGGGGTTGGCTACACCTTC	-	-	TRBV20-1	TRBJ1-2
CATSGGYNEQFF	TGTGCCACTTCGGGAGGGTACAATGAGCAGTTCTTC	-	TRBD2	TRBV10-3	TRBJ2-1
CSARDVRGASGYNEQFF	TGCAGTGCTAGAGATGTTAGGGGTGCTAGTGGTTACAATGAGCAGTTCTTC	few	-	TRBV20-1	TRBJ2-1
CASSHYGQANTGELFF	TGCGCCAGCAGCCACTACGGACAAGCGAACACCGGGGAGCTGTTTTTT	few	-	TRBV5-1	TRBJ2-2
CASSREETNYGYTF	TGTGCCAGCAGCCGGGAGGAAACTAACTATGGCTACACCTTC	few	-	TRBV6-1	TRBJ1-2
CATMGGLRGGKETQYF	TGTGCCACCATGGGTGGGTTGAGAGGAGGGAAAGAGACCCAGTACTTC	few	-	TRBV6-1	TRBJ2-5
CASSLATGRPYEQYF	TGCGCCAGCAGCTTGGCGACAGGGCGCCCCTACGAGCAGTACTTC	-	TRBD1	TRBV5-1	TRBJ2-7
CDSYYNSPLHF	TGTGACAGCTACTATAATTCACCCCTCCACTTT	few	-	TRBV12-3/TRBV12-4	TRBJ1-6
CASSAGGYNEQFF	TGCGCCAGCAGTGCGGGCGGGTACAATGAGCAGTTCTTC	few	-	TRBV10-1	TRBJ2-1
CASSPGSVTGELFF	TGCGCCAGCAGCCCAGGGTCCGTCACCGGGGAGCTGTTTTTT	many	-	TRBV5-1	TRBJ2-2
CASSRDRGSYGYTF	TGCGCCAGCAGCCGGGACAGGGGTTCCTATGGCTACACCTTC	few	TRBD1	TRBV5-1	TRBJ1-2
CASSISSGLGEQFF	TGTGCCAGCAGCATTAGTAGTGGGTTGGGTGAGCAGTTCTTC	few	-	TRBV7-2	TRBJ2-1
CASRTRTGGSGANVLTF	TGTGCCAGCCGGACCAGGACAGGGGGATCTGGGGCCAACGTCCTGACTTTC	-	TRBD1	TRBV7-9	TRBJ2-6
CASSQVTSGRGGEETQYF	TGTGCCAGCAGCCAAGTAACTAGCGGGAGGGGGGGGGAAGAGACCCAGTACTTC	-	TRBD2	TRBV4-2	TRBJ2-5
CASSNHGTGRTYEQYF	TGTGCCAGCAGTAATCACGGGACAGGGAGGACCTACGAGCAGTACTTC	many	TRBD1	TRBV6-1	TRBJ2-7
CASSHLGGSYNEQFF	TGTGCCAGCAGCCATCTCGGGGGCTCCTACAATGAGCAGTTCTTC	-	-	TRBV14	TRBJ2-1
CAISESGADTQYF	TGTGCCATCAGTGAGTCAGGGGCAGATACGCAGTATTTT	many	-	TRBV10-3	TRBJ2-3
CASSLAGADYGYTF	TGTGCCAGCAGCTTAGCAGGGGCAGACTATGGCTACACCTTC	-	-	TRBV7-9	TRBJ1-2
CASSFGDYEQYF	TGTGCCAGCAGTTTTGGGGACTACGAGCAGTACTTC	few	-	TRBV12-3/TRBV12-4	TRBJ2-7
CASSFLGGSSGANVLTF	TGTGCCAGCAGCTTCCTAGGGGGGAGCTCTGGGGCCAACGTCCTGACTTTC	few	-	TRBV6-1	TRBJ2-6
CATSDSPGTGSALRLGF	TGTGCCACCAGTGATTCGCCAGGGACAGGGAGCGCACTACGCCTCGGTTTT	-	TRBD1	TRBV24-1	TRBJ2-3
CASSLLGNYEQYF	TGTGCCAGCAGCCTTCTAGGGAACTACGAGCAGTACTTC	many	-	TRBV16	TRBJ2-7
CASSQDGGTYNEQFF	TGTGCCAGCAGCCAAGACGGCGGGACCTACAATGAGCAGTTCTTC	few	-	TRBV4-2	TRBJ2-1
CASSFIYKNNEQFF	TGTGCCAGCAGCTTCATCTACAAGAACAATGAGCAGTTCTTC	-	-	TRBV7-8	TRBJ2-1
CASSAAGTSGRSQFF	TGCGCCAGCAGCGCGGCAGGGACTAGCGGGAGGAGTCAGTTCTTC	-	TRBD2	TRBV5-1	TRBJ2-1
CASSLVRGTSGSGETQYF	TGTGCCAGCAGCTTAGTAAGGGGGACTAGCGGGAGTGGAGAGACCCAGTACTTC	-	TRBD2	TRBV7-8	TRBJ2-5
CASSLSGTGSSTDTQYF	TGTGCCAGCAGCTTGTCCGGGACAGGGTCTAGCACAGATACGCAGTATTTT	few	TRBD1	TRBV7-8	TRBJ2-3
CSARDPGVGGELFF	TGCAGTGCTAGAGATCCTGGGGTGGGCGGGGAGCTGTTTTTT	few	-	TRBV20-1	TRBJ2-2
CASNVVGGPGELFF	TGTGCCAGCAATGTCGTCGGGGGCCCCGGGGAGCTGTTTTTT	-	-	TRBV27	TRBJ2-2
CASSLTYRQNTEAFF	TGTGCCAGCAGCTTGACTTACAGACAGAACACTGAAGCTTTCTTT	-	-	TRBV7-2	TRBJ1-1
CSATSGRAGTDTQYF	TGCAGTGCTACTAGCGGGAGGGCCGGAACAGATACGCAGTATTTT	-	TRBD2	TRBV20-1	TRBJ2-3
CASKVGDTQYF	TGTGCCAGCAAGGTGGGAGATACGCAGTATTTT	few	-	TRBV2	TRBJ2-3
CSAASPGTGVEQFF	TGCAGTGCTGCAAGTCCCGGGACAGGGGTTGAGCAGTTCTTC	many	TRBD1	TRBV20-1	TRBJ2-1
CASSLNPVQETQYF	TGTGCCAGCAGCTTAAACCCCGTTCAAGAGACCCAGTACTTC	-	-	TRBV7-9	TRBJ2-5
CATSTENSPLHF	TGTGCCACCAGTACCGAGAATTCACCCCTCCACTTT	many	-	TRBV15	TRBJ1-6
CASTRETTYERYF	TGTGCCAGCACCCGGGAGACGACCTACGAGCGGTACTTC	-	-	TRBV12-3/TRBV12-4	TRBJ2-7
CASSGLGPYEQYF	TGTGCCAGCAGTGGACTGGGACCCTACGAGCAGTACTTC	-	-	TRBV6-2/TRBV6-3	TRBJ2-7
CASSTGTSGANEQFF	TGTGCTAGCAGCACCGGGACTAGCGGAGCCAATGAGCAGTTCTTC	few	TRBD2	TRBV7-7	TRBJ2-1
CASRGTVKNYGYTF	TGTGCCAGCCGTGGGACAGTGAAAAACTATGGCTACACCTTC	-	TRBD1	TRBV28	TRBJ1-2
CASSSWDRGLNEQYF	TGTGCCAGCAGCTCCTGGGACAGGGGGCTCAACGAGCAGTACTTC	few	TRBD1	TRBV5-4	TRBJ2-7
CASSYYSGSSYEQYF	TGTGCCAGCAGTTACTACAGCGGAAGCTCCTACGAGCAGTACTTC	-	-	TRBV6-5	TRBJ2-7
CASSQRHQETQYF	TGCGCCAGCAGCCAACGGCACCAAGAGACCCAGTACTTC	few	-	TRBV4-1	TRBJ2-5
CASRKKGAGTYEQYF	TGTGCCAGCAGGAAAAAAGGAGCAGGAACCTACGAGCAGTACTTC	-	-	TRBV28	TRBJ2-7
CSATRGLAFRAQYF	TGCAGTGCTACCAGGGGACTAGCCTTTCGGGCCCAGTACTTC	once	TRBD2	TRBV20-1	TRBJ2-5
CSVPGPRQGDTQYF	TGCAGTGTCCCGGGACCCCGGCAGGGAGATACGCAGTATTTT	many	-	TRBV20-1	TRBJ2-3
CASSEGGPNQPQHF	TGCGCCAGCAGTGAGGGCGGACCCAATCAGCCCCAGCATTTT	few	-	TRBV10-2	TRBJ1-5
CASSYEGVSGNTIYF	TGTGCCAGCAGTTACGAGGGGGTATCTGGAAACACCATATATTTT	many	-	TRBV6-5	TRBJ1-3
CSARGTGANYEQYF	TGCAGTGCTAGGGGGACAGGGGCCAACTACGAGCAGTACTTC	-	TRBD1	TRBV20-1	TRBJ2-7
CAISGDRGFLVGSNEQYF	TGTGCCATCAGTGGGGACAGGGGATTTCTTGTGGGCTCCAACGAGCAGTACTTC	-	TRBD1	TRBV10-3	TRBJ2-7